What follows are 27 T cell receptor beta chains derived from one specimen sequenced in a study of cytomegalovirus exposure and HLA in healthy donors. This PCR relied on a set of 60 Vbeta primers and 13 Jbeta primers. Generated by immunoSEQ multiplex PCR, the TCRdb table keeps only in-frame clones and is missing some. The sample has over 130,000 clones, roughly three quarters seen once. The sequencing sample was made of PBMCs. These TCRs come from a young woman in good health and CMV-seronegative.

The CDR3 bases are TGCGCCAGCAGCTTGGGTTCGACAGGCAATGAGCAGTTCTTC. Encoded protein: CASSLGSTGNEQFF. The chain recombines TRBV5-1 with TRBJ2-1, with D perhaps TRBD1 (6 bases). Germline CDR1 and CDR2: SGHRS and YFSETQ. The ends were cut back, 0 bases at V and 6 bases at J, with 10 bases in the middle. The CDR3 contains 14 residues.

The chain has TRBV5-8 and TRBJ2-7; TRBD2 aligns across 12 bases. Germline CDR1 reads SGHTS; CDR2 reads YDEGEE. Trimming removed 6 bases from V and 4 bases from J; junction bases left unmatched: 8. The CDR3 spans 15 residues. The CDR3 coding sequence is TGTGCCAGCACCGCTAGCGGGAGGGCCTGGTACGAGCAGTACTTC. This codes for CASTASGRAWYEQYF.

The V and J genes are TRBV30 and TRBJ2-7; TRBD2 might be the D (6 bases). The CDR3 extends over 15 amino acids. V lost 3 bases and J 2 bases, leaving 17 bases between the germline ends. Looked up from germline, CDR1 is GTSNPN and CDR2 is SVGIG (reference sequence). CDR3 in amino acids: CAWSGAGLNPYEQYV. CDR3 in DNA: TGTGCCTGGAGCGGCGCGGGACTTAACCCCTACGAGCAGTACGTC.

Written as DNA, the CDR3 is TGTGCCAGCAGCCACGCGCCCGGGACAGGGGTTAGAGAGACCCAGTACTTC. As protein: CASSHAPGTGVRETQYF. The V call is TRBV5-6, the J call TRBJ2-5, with 10 bases identical to TRBD1. V trimming: 4 bases; J trimming: 4 bases; junction bases outside the gene matches: 13. This CDR3 comprises 17 residues. CDR1 is SGHDT and CDR2 is YYEEEE in the germline V gene.

The chain joins TRBV5-1 to TRBJ1-1; no definite D call. The CDR3 runs to 14 residues. The V gene lost 2 bases and the J gene lost 4 bases, with 12 bases spanning the gap. CDR1 and CDR2 (germline): SGHRS, YFSETQ. The CDR3 region is CASSFEGRSTEAFF. CDR3 DNA: TGCGCCAGCAGCTTTGAGGGCCGAAGCACTGAAGCTTTCTTT.

The chain is built from TRBV6-6 and TRBJ1-4, with D perhaps TRBD1 (6 bases). V dropped 5 bases and J dropped 7 bases, with 17 bases sitting between them. Germline V lookup: CDR1 MNHNY, CDR2 SVGAGI (reference sequence). The CDR3 has 15 amino acids. The CDR3 nucleotides read TGTGCCAGCAGTCCTCAAGGGGGGGAGACTGAAAAACTGTTTTTT. This encodes CASSPQGGETEKLFF.

The chain carries TRBV2 and TRBJ2-7; unclear D gene. V was trimmed by 3 bases and J by 3 bases, leaving 12 bases between them. This CDR3 is 14 amino acids long. Germline CDR1 is SNHLY and CDR2 is FYNNEI. The CDR3 nucleotides are TGTGCCAGCAGTGACGCGCGACAACTCTACGAGCAGTACTTC. It encodes CASSDARQLYEQYF.

This clone was recorded only once. The genes are TRBV30 and TRBJ2-7; 7 nucleotides match TRBD1. The CDR3 covers 11 residues. Germline V lookup: CDR1 GTSNPN, CDR2 SVGIG (reference sequence). The V gene end was trimmed by 7 bases and the J gene end by 3 bases; junction bases not matched to a gene: 3. In nucleotides, the CDR3 is TGTGCCTCAGGGACAGTCTACGAGCAGTACTTC. Translated, it gives CASGTVYEQYF.

This sequence joins TRBV7-3 and TRBJ2-3, with a tentative D call TRBD2 (6 bases). In germline, CDR1 is SGHTA, CDR2 FQGTGA. The CDR3 runs 16 residues. The ends were cut back, 2 bases at V and 3 bases at J, with 15 bases in the middle. CDR3 region: CASSLGTSPWTDTQYF. The DNA for the CDR3 is TGTGCCAGCAGCTTAGGAACTAGCCCCTGGACAGATACGCAGTATTTT.

The gene calls are TRBV5-6 and TRBJ1-5, with TRBD1 identical over 7 bases. Germline V gives CDR1 SGHDT, CDR2 YYEEEE. The CDR3 spans 16 residues. J was trimmed by 4 bases and V by 4 bases; bases with no gene match: 11. The CDR3 DNA is TGTGCCAGCAGCCGAAGATCCGGGACAGATAATCAGCCCCAGCATTTT. Its translation is CASSRRSGTDNQPQHF.

The chain links TRBV6-1 to TRBJ2-3, with a tentative D call TRBD2 (6 bases). The CDR3 runs 15 residues. The germline V gene has CDR1 MNHNS and CDR2 SASEGT. Between the trimmed V and J ends, which lost 6 bases and 2 bases, there was a span of 15 bases. CDR3 region: CASSYRGWFTDTQYF. The CDR3 nucleotides are TGTGCCAGCAGCTACCGGGGGTGGTTCACAGATACGCAGTATTTT.

V gene TRBV19 combines with J gene TRBJ1-2; D is ambiguous. V shed 4 bases and J shed 7 bases, with 13 bases lying between them. Germline CDR1 is LNHDA and CDR2 is SQIVND (reference sequence). The CDR3 is 13 amino acids. Here the CDR3 reads CASSTISVLGYTF. CDR3 nucleotides: TGTGCCAGTAGTACGATTAGCGTCCTTGGCTACACCTTC.

V and J are TRBV6-1 and TRBJ2-7, with D perhaps matching TRBD1 (6 bases). The CDR3 is 12 amino acids. Trimming pared 4 bases from V and 2 bases from J, leaving 6 bases between. Germline V gene sequence: CDR1 MNHNS, CDR2 SASEGT. CDR3 in amino acids: CASSGQAYEQYV. Here the CDR3 DNA reads TGTGCCAGCAGTGGACAGGCCTACGAGCAGTACGTC.

The chain combines TRBV2 with TRBJ2-5; D perhaps matches TRBD1 (5 bases). The CDR3 sequence is 12 residues long. The germline V gene encodes CDR1 SNHLY and CDR2 FYNNEI. V lost 7 bases, J lost 2 bases, and 8 bases lay in between. CDR3 region: CASKGQQETQYF. Written as DNA, the CDR3 is TGTGCCAGCAAGGGGCAGCAAGAGACCCAGTACTTC.

This clone is a singleton in its sample. The V gene is TRBV7-9, the J gene TRBJ2-1; 8 nucleotides align to TRBD2. V shed 4 bases, J shed 3 bases, and the junction held 11 bases outside the gene matches. The CDR3 totals 17 residues. CDR1 is SEHNR and CDR2 is FQNEAQ in the germline V gene (reference sequence). CDR3 amino acids: CASSSLTGRGVYNEQFF. The CDR3 DNA reads as TGTGCCAGCAGCTCCCTGACGGGGCGGGGGGTCTACAATGAGCAGTTCTTC.

V usage is TRBV5-1 and J usage is TRBJ2-7; TRBD2 matches 9 bases. V dropped 5 bases and J dropped 4; count of bases not matched to a gene: 10. The CDR3 contains 15 residues. CDR1 SGHRS and CDR2 YFSETQ come from the germline V gene. The CDR3 nucleotides are TGCGCCAGCAGAGATGATAGCGGGAGTGGGTACGAGCAGTACTTC. This sequence encodes CASRDDSGSGYEQYF.

The chain has TRBV19 and TRBJ2-2; 7 nucleotides line up with TRBD1. CDR1 and CDR2 from the germline V gene are LNHDA and SQIVND (reference sequence). Trimming at V came to 3 bases and at J to 2 bases, leaving 3 bases not matched to a gene. The CDR3 extends over 15 amino acids. The CDR3 region is CASSIGTVNTGELFF. Here the CDR3 DNA reads TGTGCCAGTAGTATCGGGACAGTTAACACCGGGGAGCTGTTTTTT.

This clone was seen a few times. The CDR3, as DNA: TGTGCCAGCAGCCAAGATGGGCCGGGGGGGGGCGATGAGCAGTTCTTC. The encoded protein is CASSQDGPGGGDEQFF. The chain combines TRBV4-2 with TRBJ2-1; 8 bases map to TRBD2. The V gene end was trimmed by 0 bases and the J gene end by 8 bases; junction bases not matched to a gene: 9. Germline CDR1 reads LGHNA; CDR2 reads YNFKEQ. The CDR3 covers 16 residues.

This clone showed up just once. CDR3 DNA: TGTGCCAGCAGCCAAGCCACTGGACAGGCCATCACAGATACGCAGTATTTT. This sequence encodes CASSQATGQAITDTQYF. J is TRBJ2-3 and V is TRBV14; 7 bases align to TRBD1. CDR1 is SGHDN and CDR2 is FVKESK in the germline V gene. This CDR3 has 17 amino acids. V was clipped by 1 base and J by 2 bases; unmatched bases: 9.

This chain links TRBV30 with TRBJ2-5, with a tentative D call TRBD1 (9 bases). The CDR3 consists of 16 residues. Germline CDR1 and CDR2: GTSNPN and SVGIG (reference sequence). V lost 1 base and J lost 6, with 21 bases in between. CDR3 bases: TGTGCCTGGAGTGCCCGGGGGGGGACAGGGCTACAGACCCAGTACTTC. It translates to CAWSARGGTGLQTQYF.

The chain is built from TRBV28 and TRBJ1-2; D is perhaps TRBD1 (5 bases). V lost 6 bases and J lost 0, with 17 bases in between. The germline gives CDR1 MDHEN, CDR2 SYDVKM. The CDR3 contains 16 residues. The CDR3 spells CASRLHPGLPNYGYTF. The CDR3 DNA reads as TGTGCCAGCAGACTCCACCCAGGGTTACCTAACTATGGCTACACCTTC.

The chain uses TRBV28 and TRBJ1-2; 7 nucleotides agree with TRBD1. The CDR3 loop spans 16 amino acids. In germline, CDR1 is MDHEN, CDR2 SYDVKM. J gave up 4 bases and V 4 bases, and 12 bases lay outside the gene matches. The CDR3 is CASSSPGGLQTYGYTF. CDR3 DNA: TGTGCCAGCAGTTCCCCAGGGGGTCTCCAAACCTATGGCTACACCTTC.

The chain is built from TRBV2 and TRBJ2-2, with 8 bases that match TRBD2. Losses at the gene ends were 7 bases for V and 1 base for J; bases not matched to a gene: 5. Per the germline V gene, CDR1 is SNHLY and CDR2 is FYNNEI. The CDR3 totals 15 residues. CDR3: CASTRAGGNTGELFF. CDR3 in DNA: TGTGCCAGCACCCGGGCGGGGGGGAACACCGGGGAGCTGTTTTTT. Looking up the rest from reference TRBV2 and TRBJ2-2 gives the full variable domain: EPEVTQTPSHQVTQMGQEVILRCVPISNHLYFYWYRQILGQKVEFLVSFYNNEISEKSEIFDDQFSVERPDGSNFTLKIRSTKLEDSAMYFCASTRAGGNTGELFFGEGSRLTVL.

V is TRBV7-2 and J is TRBJ1-1, with TRBD1 matching over 7 bases. This CDR3 has 15 amino acids. The trim removed 1 base at V and 0 bases at J, leaving 2 bases unmatched. From germline, CDR1 is SGHTA and CDR2 FQGNSA. Here the CDR3 reads CASSLGGTVNTEAFF. CDR3 nucleotide sequence: TGTGCCAGCAGCTTAGGGGGGACAGTGAACACTGAAGCTTTCTTT.

The genes are TRBV5-1 and TRBJ2-7, with D possibly TRBD2 on 5 matching bases. The length of the CDR3 is 14 residues. Trimming left V 0 bases short and J 4 bases short, with 11 bases between. Germline lookup yields CDR1 SGHRS and CDR2 YFSETQ. In DNA form, the CDR3 reads TGCGCCAGCAGCTTGGGAGGGCTGGGGTACGAGCAGTACTTC. Translated: CASSLGGLGYEQYF.

The chain joins TRBV7-9 to TRBJ2-7; weak D call: TRBD2 (5 bases). The V gene's germline CDR1 is SEHNR and CDR2 FQNEAQ (reference sequence). The CDR3 length is 14 residues. V was shortened by 2 bases and J by 4 bases, with 12 bases between the two germline ends. The CDR3 DNA follows: TGTGCCAGCAGCTTACGGGAAAAGCCTTACGAGCAGTACTTC. This gives the protein CASSLREKPYEQYF.

This sequence joins TRBV19 and TRBJ1-5; D unresolved. Trimming removed 0 bases from V and 4 bases from J, with 7 bases in between. Germline CDR1 reads LNHDA; CDR2 reads SQIVND (reference sequence). This CDR3 spans 14 amino acids. CDR3: CASSIERNNQPQHF. In nucleotides, the CDR3 is TGTGCCAGTAGTATAGAGAGGAATAATCAGCCCCAGCATTTT.